This TCR beta chain stems from a study of T cell responses to AZD1222 COVID-19 vaccine. CDR3 length: 13 amino acids. V was cut by 7 bases and J by 3 bases, with 12 bases left in between. The assay was immunoSEQ multiplex PCR, and TCRdb's table has in-frame clones only and misses some. This table holds around 70,000 clones, less than 85% found once. Whole-study findings and limits: The study reported that nearly half of spike-specific TCRs target unmutated variant regions. There were repertoire samples only from the period after the peak T cell response. Clonal diversity may have been underestimated, and the donors were mostly white British, with more females than males. Baseline serostatus was positive in only 5 to 7 AZD1222 recipients.

Note on this clone: The target antigen is unknown.

The receptor was isolated from an adult in good health. This rearrangement joins TRBV12-3 or TRBV12-4 to TRBJ1-1; D might be TRBD1 (6 bases). Sequencing used peripheral blood, obtained on day 0 of MenACWY control vaccination. The CDR3 loop is CASTKDSYTEAFF. Here the CDR3 DNA reads TGTGCCAGCACCAAGGACAGCTACACTGAAGCTTTCTTT.